A single count supports the clone carrying this T cell receptor (beta chain). In terms of age and location, participants ranged from roughly 18 to 90 years and lived in approximately 26 US areas. Participants' reported clinical history set cohort assignment. The data are from a study of blood T cell repertoires in COVID-19. Libraries were prepared by immunoSEQ multiplex PCR; TCRdb keeps only in-frame clonotypes and omits some of them. The sample has roughly 190,000 clones; about 85% are singletons. After removal of 6 bases from V and 5 bases from J, the junction contained 19 bases not matched to a gene. Germline lookup yields CDR1 SNHLY and CDR2 FYNNEI. This CDR3 comprises 17 residues.

This chain uses TRBV2 with TRBJ2-7, with TRBD2 matching over 7 bases. Sample: PBMCs or T cells enriched from blood (not recorded which). The sequence derives from a woman in her thirties who had recovered from COVID-19. In DNA form, the CDR3 reads TGTGCCAGCAGCCCAACCCCCCTAGCGGAGGCAGGCCACGAGCAGTACTTC. Translated: CASSPTPLAEAGHEQYF. Full variable domain (missing parts from reference TRBV2 and TRBJ2-7): EPEVTQTPSHQVTQMGQEVILRCVPISNHLYFYWYRQILGQKVEFLVSFYNNEISEKSEIFDDQFSVERPDGSNFTLKIRSTKLEDSAMYFCASSPTPLAEAGHEQYFGPGTRLTVT.